The 22 T cell receptor beta chains in this list originate from one sample, sequenced in a study of T-cell memory formation after mild COVID-19. TCRdb analysed the 5' RACE reads with MiXCR anew, one entry per CDR3 protein. Of approximately 100,000 distinct CDR3 sequences in the sample, 11% were seen once. The sequenced sample was PBMCs or a T cell subset sorted from them (not recorded which). The receptors stem from a man between 18 and 35 years old who had mild COVID-19 (a few samples of this study predate the infection). Cell type and time point are not known.

This clonotype was seen only a few times. The chain links TRBV5-1 to TRBJ1-3, with 7 bases identical to TRBD1. The CDR3 has 16 residues. V shed 3 bases and J 0 bases; nucleotides not matched to a gene: 6. Germline V gene sequence: CDR1 SGHRS, CDR2 YFSETQ. The CDR3 DNA sequence: TGCGCCAGCAGCTCACAGGGGCCGAGCTCTGGAAACACCATATATTTT. It translates to CASSSQGPSSGNTIYF. The full variable domain, in which reference TRBV5-1 and TRBJ1-3 provide the parts outside the CDR3, is KAGVTQTPRYLIKTRGQQVTLSCSPISGHRSVSWYQQTPGQGLQFLFEYFSETQRNKGNFPGRFSGRQFSNSRSEMNVSTLELGDSALYLCASSSQGPSSGNTIYFGEGSWLTVV.

In its sample, this clonotype was seen once. The rearrangement links TRBV7-9 to TRBJ1-3, with D uncertain. This CDR3 has 19 residues. Trimming took 3 bases from V and 0 from J, leaving 21 bases between them. Germline V gene sequence: CDR1 SEHNR, CDR2 FQNEAQ (reference sequence). Here the CDR3 DNA reads TGTGCCAGCAGCTTCGGTATCATGGGCAGTCACTTCTCTGGAAACACCATATATTTT. Its translation: CASSFGIMGSHFSGNTIYF. Supplemented by reference TRBV7-9 and TRBJ1-3, the full variable domain reads DTGVSQNPRHKITKRGQNVTFRCDPISEHNRLYWYRQTLGQGPEFLTYFQNEAQLEKSRLLSDRFSAERPKGSFSTLEIQRTEQGDSAMYLCASSFGIMGSHFSGNTIYFGEGSWLTVV.

The chain carries TRBV7-9 and TRBJ2-7; D unresolved. The CDR3 contains 13 residues. The V gene lost 6 bases and the J gene lost 3 bases, with 12 bases spanning the gap. In germline, CDR1 is SEHNR, CDR2 FQNEAQ (reference sequence). DNA for the CDR3: TGTGCCAGCAGGAACGGACGGAACTACGAGCAGTACGTC. It encodes CASRNGRNYEQYV.

This clonotype has ten or more counts. The J gene is TRBJ2-7, the V gene TRBV5-1; 12 bases are a match to TRBD1. The germline V gene has CDR1 SGHRS and CDR2 YFSETQ. V trimming: 7 bases; J trimming: 5 bases; junction bases outside the gene matches: 7. The CDR3 contains 14 residues. The CDR3 DNA sequence: TGCGCCAGCGAAACCGGGACAGGGGGCGACGAGCAGTACTTC. This codes for CASETGTGGDEQYF.

The chain employs TRBV7-9 and TRBJ1-2, with 10 bases identical to TRBD1. Trimming cost V 2 bases and J 3 bases; bases outside gene matches: 6. CDR1 is SEHNR and CDR2 is FQNEAQ in the germline V gene (reference sequence). The CDR3 covers 16 residues. The CDR3 nucleotides are TGTGCCAGCAGCTTATCGAGGACAGGGGGACACTATGGCTACACCTTC. Translation: CASSLSRTGGHYGYTF.

This clonotype showed up just a few times. The genes are TRBV4-1 and TRBJ2-1; D possibly corresponds to TRBD1 (5 bases). Germline lookup yields CDR1 MGHRA and CDR2 YSYEKL. V was clipped by 1 base and J by 5 bases, with 12 bases between them. The CDR3 runs to 15 residues. The CDR3 region has the DNA TGCGCCAGCAGCCAAGGAGCAGGGATTGACAATGAGCAGTTCTTC. The encoded protein is CASSQGAGIDNEQFF.

The sample holds many counts of this clonotype. The gene calls are TRBV29-1 and TRBJ2-7; the D gene is possibly TRBD1 (6 bases). The CDR3 consists of 14 residues. Germline V CDR1 and CDR2: SQVTM, ANQGSEA. V lost 0 bases to trimming and J lost 2 bases, with 11 bases between them. CDR3 region: CSVEEIQGTYEQYF. CDR3 DNA: TGCAGCGTTGAAGAGATACAGGGAACCTACGAGCAGTACTTC.

The V gene is TRBV4-2, the J gene TRBJ2-1; TRBD2 matches 7 bases. J lost 9 bases, V lost 0 bases, and 14 bases had no gene match. Germline V gene sequence: CDR1 LGHNA, CDR2 YNFKEQ. This CDR3 comprises 17 residues. Here the CDR3 reads CASSQEGSPAGRREQFF. As DNA, the CDR3 is TGTGCCAGCAGCCAAGAAGGGTCCCCAGCGGGAAGACGTGAGCAGTTCTTC.

This clonotype was seen a few times. The chain links TRBV6-5 to TRBJ1-3, with 7 nucleotides matching TRBD1. The CDR3 has 15 amino acids. V lost 4 bases to trimming and J lost 0 bases; unmatched junction nucleotides: 3. CDR1 is MNHEY, CDR2 SVGAGI, per germline. Here the CDR3 reads CASSLGQSSGNTIYF. CDR3 nucleotide sequence: TGTGCCAGCAGTTTGGGACAGTCCTCTGGAAACACCATATATTTT.

This clonotype was picked up a small number of times. This sequence joins TRBV6-5 and TRBJ2-5; D perhaps matches TRBD2 (7 bases). The V gene's germline CDR1 is MNHEY and CDR2 SVGAGI. The ends were cut back, 6 bases at V and 1 base at J, with 15 bases in the middle. CDR3 length: 15 amino acids. The CDR3, as DNA: TGTGCCAGCAGCCACTGGGGGGGGGCCCAAGAGACCCAGTACTTC. Translated, it gives CASSHWGGAQETQYF.

This clonotype was detected only a few times. The rearrangement joins TRBV6-4 to TRBJ2-1; 7 nucleotides match TRBD1. Germline loops: CDR1 MRHNA, CDR2 SNTAGT. This CDR3 comprises 15 residues. V lost 2 bases to trimming and J lost 4 bases; unmatched junction nucleotides: 5. This CDR3 is CASSDTTGAYNEQFF. CDR3 in DNA: TGTGCCAGCAGTGACACCACAGGGGCGTACAATGAGCAGTTCTTC.

This clonotype was seen a handful of times. The rearrangement uses TRBV5-4 and TRBJ1-2; D uncertain. The CDR3 has 12 residues. CDR1 is SGHNT, CDR2 YYREEE, per germline (reference sequence). Trimming removed 1 base at V and 6 bases at J, with 7 bases between. CDR3 sequence (DNA): TGTGCCAGCAGCTTGCGGCAGGATGGCTACACCTTC. It yields the protein CASSLRQDGYTF.

The chain combines TRBV7-9 with TRBJ2-2, with D maybe TRBD1 (6 bases). Germline values: CDR1 SEHNR, CDR2 FQNEAQ (reference sequence). V lost 5 bases to trimming and J lost 4 bases, with 8 bases between them. The CDR3 is 13 amino acids. The CDR3 spells CASSHRVTGELFF. Written as DNA, the CDR3 is TGTGCCAGCAGCCACAGGGTCACCGGGGAGCTGTTTTTT.

As concerns this clonotype: At one boundary the junction diverges from the germline segment, which might be a read error. The chain links TRBV6-5 to TRBJ1-1, with TRBD1 matching 9 bases. Germline values: CDR1 MNHEY, CDR2 SVGAGI. CDR3 length equals 17 residues. CDR3 coding DNA: TGTGCCAGCAGTCCCTTCCGAATTGGACAGGGGACTATTGAAGGTTTCTTT. It specifies CASSPFRIGQGTIEGFF.

The sample holds many counts of this clonotype. The chain joins TRBV7-2 to TRBJ2-3; D not certain. The CDR3 contains 17 residues. The V end was cut by 3 bases, the J end by 2 bases, with 18 bases between. CDR1 SGHTA and CDR2 FQGNSA come from the germline V gene. The CDR3 here is CASSFPGIDFSTDTQYF. The CDR3 DNA is TGTGCCAGCAGCTTCCCGGGCATCGACTTCTCCACAGATACGCAGTATTTT.

V gene TRBV5-6 combines with J gene TRBJ2-7, with 14 bases that match TRBD2. CDR3 length equals 15 residues. CDR1 and CDR2 (germline): SGHDT, YYEEEE. The V gene end was trimmed by 4 bases and the J gene end by 3 bases; junction bases not matched to a gene: 3. The DNA for the CDR3 is TGTGCCAGCAGCAAAGGGACTAGCGGGGGCTACGAGCAGTACGTC. This translates into CASSKGTSGGYEQYV.

This clonotype was observed a handful of times. The J gene is TRBJ2-3, the V gene TRBV7-9, with 7 bases matching TRBD1. Germline-derived CDR1 and CDR2 are SEHNR and FQNEAQ (reference sequence). V lost 6 bases, J lost 0 bases, and 18 bases stayed unmatched. The CDR3 totals 19 residues. The CDR3 sequence: CASRSIIGQAVSSTDTQYF. In DNA, the CDR3 is TGTGCCAGCAGGTCCATTATTGGACAGGCTGTCTCTAGCACAGATACGCAGTATTTT.

This clonotype was counted only a few times. The V call is TRBV20-1, the J call TRBJ2-7; D is perhaps TRBD1 (5 bases). Germline V gene data show CDR1 as DFQATT and CDR2 as SNEGSKA (reference sequence). Trimming pared 1 base from V and 8 bases from J, leaving 15 bases between. This CDR3 has 13 residues. The CDR3 spells CSARGGSSTKQYV. The CDR3 DNA sequence: TGCAGTGCTAGAGGGGGCTCGAGTACGAAGCAGTACGTC.

This sequence joins TRBV20-1 and TRBJ2-1, with a possible D match to TRBD1 (6 bases). CDR3 length: 12 amino acids. V lost 2 bases and J 9 bases, leaving 11 bases between the germline ends. Germline CDR1 and CDR2: DFQATT and SNEGSKA (reference sequence). This chain's CDR3 is CSARQGLSEQFF. The CDR3 DNA follows: TGCAGTGCTAGACAGGGGCTTTCTGAGCAGTTCTTC.

This clonotype was counted between two and nine times. This CDR3 is CASSDPGLAGALDNEQFF. The CDR3 DNA follows: TGTGCCAGCAGTGACCCCGGACTAGCGGGGGCCTTAGACAATGAGCAGTTCTTC. The genes are TRBV2 and TRBJ2-1, with 13 nucleotides matching TRBD2. V lost 3 bases, J lost 5 bases, and 10 bases stayed unmatched. This CDR3 comprises 18 residues. Per germline, CDR1 SNHLY and CDR2 FYNNEI.

The V call is TRBV29-1, the J call TRBJ1-2, with 9 bases identical to TRBD1. The CDR3 runs 13 residues. CDR1 and CDR2 (germline): SQVTM, ANQGSEA. Trimming at V came to 5 bases and at J to 5 bases, leaving 6 bases not matched to a gene. The CDR3 nucleotides read TGCAGCGTTCCAGGGGACAGGGATTATGGCTACACCTTC. Residues: CSVPGDRDYGYTF.

This clonotype was detected a few times. This chain connects TRBV20-1 to TRBJ2-5; D is ambiguous. The CDR3 spans 14 residues. The V end was cut by 0 bases, the J end by 1 base, with 9 bases between. In germline, CDR1 is DFQATT, CDR2 SNEGSKA (reference sequence). CDR3 sequence: CSARDGRPQETQYF. CDR3 DNA: TGCAGTGCTAGAGACGGCAGGCCCCAAGAGACCCAGTACTTC.